This is a list of T cell receptor beta chains from one sample in a study of long-term antiretroviral therapy in people with HIV. Assay: immunoSEQ multiplex PCR; the TCRdb copy retains only in-frame clones and omits some. The sample has 25,000 to 35,000 clones; 78% are singletons. Sequencing was performed on unsorted PBMCs, taken 1.5 years before starting antiretroviral therapy. These TCRs come from a young man with HIV. The CDR3 runs from the conserved cysteine through the conserved F or W. D genes are given only for firm matches. Size tells how often a clone was seen (once, few, many) or the class of an expanded clone, and some rows leave it out.

TRBJ2-7 NA NA TRBV28 TGTGCCAGCAGTTCGTCAGGGGCCACCTACGAGCAGTACTTC CASSSSGATYEQYF
TRBJ2-3 NA NA TRBV30 TGTGCCTGGAGTGCTGGCAGGGGCACAGATACGCAGTATTTT CAWSAGRGTDTQYF
TRBJ2-1 TRBD2 once TRBV7-9 TGTGCCAGCAGCGTTTTAATAGCGGGAGACTACAATGAGCAGTTCTTC CASSVLIAGDYNEQFF
TRBJ2-7 TRBD1 NA TRBV5-5 TGTGCCAGCAGTAAGGGACAGATAACGTACGAGCAGTACTTC CASSKGQITYEQYF
TRBJ1-4 NA medium-sized TRBV15 TGTGCCACCAGCAGGAGCGAGGGGCCGGAAAAACTGTTTTTT CATSRSEGPEKLFF
TRBJ1-1 NA medium-sized TRBV6-5 TGTGCCAGCAGTTACGATACAACAGGGACCACTGAAGCTTTCTTT CASSYDTTGTTEAFF
TRBJ1-1 NA NA TRBV7-9 TGTGCCGTGGTTGTTTGGGGGAACACTGAAGCTTTCTTT CAVVVWGNTEAFF
TRBJ2-5 TRBD1 NA TRBV6-1 TGTGCCAGCACCCTCAGACAGGGGCCCTGGGAGACCCAGTACTTC CASTLRQGPWETQYF
TRBJ1-1 NA NA TRBV5-1 TGCGCCAGCAGCTTGGGATGGAACACTGAAGCTTTCTTT CASSLGWNTEAFF
TRBJ2-2 NA few TRBV4-2 TGTGCCAGCAGCTTCGGAGGGCCTAGCACCGGGGAGCTGTTTTTT CASSFGGPSTGELFF
TRBJ1-2 TRBD1 NA TRBV7-2 TGTGCCAGCAGCTCCGGGACAGGATATAATGGCTACACCTTC CASSSGTGYNGYTF
TRBJ2-7 NA few TRBV7-6 TGTGCCAGCAGCTTAGAGGGGGGGGCGCGGAACGAGCAGTACTTC CASSLEGGARNEQYF
TRBJ1-5 NA NA TRBV19 TGTGCCAGTAGTACACAGGGCTACAATCAGCCCCAGCATTTT CASSTQGYNQPQHF
TRBJ2-1 NA NA TRBV2 TGTGCCAGCAGTGCAGAGTCGGTGGACTCCTACAATGAGCAGTTCTTC CASSAESVDSYNEQFF
TRBJ2-1 TRBD1 NA TRBV19 TGTGCCAGTAGTTGGACAGGGCGTGAGCAGTTCTTC CASSWTGREQFF
TRBJ1-4 NA NA TRBV6-6 TGTGCCAGCAGGGACGACAGATATAATGAAAAACTGTTTTTT CASRDDRYNEKLFF